What follows is one T cell receptor (beta chain) and its context. This clonotype is deemed medium-sized (0.01 to 0.1%). Its antigen remains unidentified. The sample holds no much larger clone one base away, and base qualities are not on file. These data come from a study. Sequencer: Illumina MiSeq. TCRdb handled the public reads itself, with Q25 trimming in fastp and clone calling in MiXCR, and kept productive beta chains. CDR3 protein sequences are deduplicated, and each keeps its most common genes and DNA. In this sample the table shows about 5,800 distinct CDR3 sequences, around 9.5% of which occur a single time. The ten largest clones add up to about 5.4% of the sample. The CDR3, cysteine through phenylalanine, is 14 amino acids long. The DNA shown is the 42-base CDR3, in frame from base 1. V drops 4 bases and J drops 5 bases, leaving 15 bases in between. Per the germline V gene, KGHSH is the CDR1 and LQKENI is the CDR2.

The sequencing input was CD4+ T cells from synovial fluid. The sequence joins TRBV18 to TRBJ2-7; the D gene identity is not certain. The source of this sequence is a human donor with rheumatoid arthritis. CDR3 sequence: CASSRNLQGDEQYF. The bases are TGTGCCAGCTCACGAAATCTTCAAGGTGACGAGCAGTACTTC.